A selection of T cell receptor beta chains follows, all from one sample in a study of identical twins. MiXCR, applied by TCRdb to the 5' RACE reads, yields one record per CDR3 protein. The data hold approximately 890,000 distinct CDR3 sequences, with around 12% observed a single time. The data were also submitted as part of a second study, on yellow fever vaccine responses in identical twins.

Sequenced sample: PBMCs. The receptors come from a woman under 30 in good health. Each CDR3 is given with its conserved first and last residue. A D gene is named only where the DNA matches it firmly. Only some rows state a clone size, as once, few, many or a class for expanded clones.

clone_size d_call j_call v_call cdr3_aa cdr3_nt
many - TRBJ2-2 TRBV5-6 CASSLVASSNTGELFF TGTGCCAGCAGCTTGGTCGCCAGCTCGAACACCGGGGAGCTGTTTTTT
many TRBD2 TRBJ2-3 TRBV5-1 CASSTLAGATDTQYF TGCGCCAGCAGCACCCTAGCGGGGGCCACAGATACGCAGTATTTT
- TRBD2 TRBJ2-5 TRBV12-3/TRBV12-4 CASSPPGPLGGETQYF TGTGCCAGCAGCCCCCCGGGACCTCTGGGGGGGGAGACCCAGTACTTC
- TRBD2 TRBJ2-2 TRBV15 CATSRDPAGGYTGELFF TGTGCCACCAGCAGAGATCCGGCGGGAGGTTACACCGGGGAGCTGTTTTTT
few - TRBJ2-1 TRBV20-1 CSASEWGRSSYNEQFF TGCAGTGCCAGCGAGTGGGGTCGTTCCTCCTACAATGAGCAGTTCTTC
few TRBD2 TRBJ2-3 TRBV6-4 CASSDRGGAADTQYF TGTGCCAGCAGTGACCGCGGGGGGGCTGCAGATACGCAGTATTTT
few TRBD2 TRBJ2-1 TRBV4-2 CASSQVEGLAGDNEQFF TGTGCCAGCAGCCAAGTAGAAGGCCTAGCGGGGGACAATGAGCAGTTCTTC
- TRBD1 TRBJ2-7 TRBV6-5 CASSSGGVYEQYF TGTGCCAGCAGTTCAGGGGGCGTTTACGAGCAGTACTTC
few TRBD1 TRBJ2-3 TRBV5-4 CASSLEGTVRYTDTQYF TGTGCCAGCAGCTTGGAGGGGACAGTCCGATACACAGATACGCAGTATTTT
- - TRBJ2-4 TRBV14 CASSQDLGSVSAKNIQYF TGTGCCAGCAGCCAAGATCTTGGGAGCGTTTCAGCCAAAAACATTCAGTACTTC
many - TRBJ2-3 TRBV5-1 CASSFLPADTTDTQYF TGCGCCAGCAGCTTCTTACCAGCGGACACCACAGATACGCAGTATTTT
- - TRBJ2-3 TRBV20-1 CSANKGGIGTDTQYF TGCAGTGCTAACAAGGGGGGGATAGGCACAGATACGCAGTATTTT
few TRBD1 TRBJ2-3 TRBV28 CASSGWTGENTDTQYF TGTGCCAGCAGTGGATGGACAGGGGAAAACACAGATACGCAGTATTTT
- - TRBJ1-6 TRBV5-1 CASSLASQRSSYNSPLHF TGCGCCAGCAGCTTGGCGTCACAGAGGAGCTCCTATAATTCACCCCTCCACTTT
many TRBD2 TRBJ2-7 TRBV7-9 CASSWDYNPHEQYF TGTGCCAGCAGTTGGGACTACAACCCACACGAGCAGTACTTC
- TRBD1 TRBJ2-3 TRBV24-1 CATSDGGRGGLTDTQYF TGTGCCACCAGTGATGGGGGTCGAGGGGGCTTGACAGATACGCAGTATTTT
- - TRBJ2-6 TRBV20-1 CSAKGSGANVLTF TGCAGTGCTAAGGGGTCCGGGGCCAACGTCCTGACTTTC
- TRBD1 TRBJ1-5 TRBV20-1 CSAQGQGRLQPQHF TGCAGTGCCCAGGGACAGGGGAGGCTTCAGCCCCAGCATTTT
many TRBD2 TRBJ2-3 TRBV5-1 CASSPSGRGTDTQYF TGCGCCAGCAGCCCCAGCGGGAGAGGTACAGATACGCAGTATTTT
few - TRBJ2-2 TRBV7-3 CASSLLLTGELFF TGTGCCAGCAGCCTACTCCTTACCGGGGAGCTGTTTTTT
few TRBD2 TRBJ2-3 TRBV28 CASSISGGPTSTDTQYF TGTGCCAGCAGTATAAGCGGGGGGCCCACCAGCACAGATACGCAGTATTTT
many - TRBJ2-4 TRBV20-1 CSVVKNIQYF TGCAGTGTCGTCAAAAACATTCAGTACTTC
- - TRBJ2-3 TRBV7-9 CASSLDKPGADTQYF TGTGCCAGCAGCTTAGATAAACCGGGGGCAGATACGCAGTATTTT
- TRBD1 TRBJ2-5 TRBV14 CASRRTGETQYF TGTGCCAGCAGGCGGACAGGAGAGACCCAGTACTTC
- TRBD2 TRBJ2-3 TRBV3-1 CASSQVQLAGDKTDTQYF TGTGCCAGCAGCCAAGTTCAGCTAGCGGGAGATAAAACAGATACGCAGTATTTT
many TRBD2 TRBJ2-1 TRBV2 CASSEGTSGSNEQFF TGTGCCAGCAGTGAGGGGACTAGCGGATCGAATGAGCAGTTCTTC
few - TRBJ2-7 TRBV5-5 CASSLVFGTHEQYF TGTGCCAGCAGCTTGGTTTTCGGGACCCACGAGCAGTACTTC
- TRBD1 TRBJ1-1 TRBV7-6 CASSLRQGTDPEAFF TGTGCCAGCAGCCTCAGACAGGGAACGGACCCTGAAGCTTTCTTT
- - TRBJ1-5 TRBV12-3/TRBV12-4 CASSLRTTGNQPQHF TGTGCCAGCAGTCTCCGAACCACAGGGAACCAGCCCCAGCATTTT